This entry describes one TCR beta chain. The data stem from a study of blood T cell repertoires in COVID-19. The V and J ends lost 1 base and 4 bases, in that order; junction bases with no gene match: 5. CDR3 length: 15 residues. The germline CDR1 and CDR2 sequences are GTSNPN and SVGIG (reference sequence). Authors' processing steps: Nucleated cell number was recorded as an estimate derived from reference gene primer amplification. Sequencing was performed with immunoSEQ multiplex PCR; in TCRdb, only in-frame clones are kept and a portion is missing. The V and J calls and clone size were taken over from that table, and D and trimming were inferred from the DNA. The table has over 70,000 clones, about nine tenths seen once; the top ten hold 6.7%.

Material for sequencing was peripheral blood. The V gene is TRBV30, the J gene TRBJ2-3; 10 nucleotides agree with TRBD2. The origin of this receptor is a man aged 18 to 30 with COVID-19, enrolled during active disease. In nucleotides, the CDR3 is TGTGCCTGGAGTGCTCTAGCGGGAGACGCAGATACGCAGTATTTT. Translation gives CAWSALAGDADTQYF.